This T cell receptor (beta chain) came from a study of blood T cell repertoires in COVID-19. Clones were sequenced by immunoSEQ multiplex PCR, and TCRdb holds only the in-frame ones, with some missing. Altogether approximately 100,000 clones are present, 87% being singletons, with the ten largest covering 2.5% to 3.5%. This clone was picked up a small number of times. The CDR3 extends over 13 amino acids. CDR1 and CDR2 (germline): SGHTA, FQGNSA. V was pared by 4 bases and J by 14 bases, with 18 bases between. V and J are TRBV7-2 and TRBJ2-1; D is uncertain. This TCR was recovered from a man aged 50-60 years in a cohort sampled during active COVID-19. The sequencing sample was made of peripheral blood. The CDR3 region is CASSSVTGLSKFF. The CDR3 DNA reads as TGTGCCAGCAGCTCCGTGACGGGTTTGAGTAAGTTCTTC.